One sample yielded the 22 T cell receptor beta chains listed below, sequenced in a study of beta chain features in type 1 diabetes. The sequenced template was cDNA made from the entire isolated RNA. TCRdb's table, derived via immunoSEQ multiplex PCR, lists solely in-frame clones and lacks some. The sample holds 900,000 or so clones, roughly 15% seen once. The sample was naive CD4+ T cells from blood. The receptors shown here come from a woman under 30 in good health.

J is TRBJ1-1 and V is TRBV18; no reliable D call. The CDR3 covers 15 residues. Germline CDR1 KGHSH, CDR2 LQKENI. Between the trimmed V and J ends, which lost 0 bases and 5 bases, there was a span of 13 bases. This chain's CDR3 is CASSPPASTRTEAFF. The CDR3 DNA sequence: TGTGCCAGCTCACCACCGGCCAGTACTAGGACTGAAGCTTTCTTT. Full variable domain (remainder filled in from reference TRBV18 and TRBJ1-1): NAGVMQNPRHLVRRRGQEARLRCSPMKGHSHVYWYRQLPEEGLKFMVYLQKENIIDESGMPKERFSAEFPKEGPSILRIQQVVRGDSAAYFCASSPPASTRTEAFFGQGTRLTVV.

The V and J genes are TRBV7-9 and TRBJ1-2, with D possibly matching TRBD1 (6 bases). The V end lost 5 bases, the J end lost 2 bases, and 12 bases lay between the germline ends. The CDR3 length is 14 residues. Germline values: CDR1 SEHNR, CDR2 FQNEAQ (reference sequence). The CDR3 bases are TGTGCCAGCAGCCACGGGACAAGAAACTATGGCTACACCTTC. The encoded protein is CASSHGTRNYGYTF.

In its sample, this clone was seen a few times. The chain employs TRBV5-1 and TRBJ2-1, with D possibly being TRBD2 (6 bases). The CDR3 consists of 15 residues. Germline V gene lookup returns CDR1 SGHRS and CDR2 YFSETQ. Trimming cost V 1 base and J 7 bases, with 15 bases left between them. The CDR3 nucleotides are TGCGCCAGCAGCTTGTTGGGACTCCGTGGGAATGAGCAGTTCTTC. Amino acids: CASSLLGLRGNEQFF. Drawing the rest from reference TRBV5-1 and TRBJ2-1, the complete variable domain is KAGVTQTPRYLIKTRGQQVTLSCSPISGHRSVSWYQQTPGQGLQFLFEYFSETQRNKGNFPGRFSGRQFSNSRSEMNVSTLELGDSALYLCASSLLGLRGNEQFFGPGTRLTVL.

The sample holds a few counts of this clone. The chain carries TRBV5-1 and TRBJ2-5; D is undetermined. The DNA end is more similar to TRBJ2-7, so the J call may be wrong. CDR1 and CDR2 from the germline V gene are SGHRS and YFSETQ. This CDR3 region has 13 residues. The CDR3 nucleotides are TGCGCCAGCAGCTTGTATACCTCCTACGAGCAGTACTTC. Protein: CASSLYTSYEQYF.

The CDR3 spells CASFAAVVSTEAFF. The CDR3 region has the DNA TGTGCCAGCTTCGCGGCAGTAGTGAGCACTGAAGCTTTCTTT. J is TRBJ1-1 and V is TRBV28; D ambiguous. The CDR3 loop spans 14 amino acids. The V gene's germline CDR1 is MDHEN and CDR2 SYDVKM. The V and J ends lost 8 bases and 4 bases respectively, with 17 bases between them.

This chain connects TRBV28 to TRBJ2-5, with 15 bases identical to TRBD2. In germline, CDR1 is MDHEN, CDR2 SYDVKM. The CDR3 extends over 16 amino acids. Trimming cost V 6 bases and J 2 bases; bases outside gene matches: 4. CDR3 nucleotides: TGTGCCAGCAGCCCCGGGACTAGCGGGAGGCAAGAGACCCAGTACTTC. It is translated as CASSPGTSGRQETQYF.

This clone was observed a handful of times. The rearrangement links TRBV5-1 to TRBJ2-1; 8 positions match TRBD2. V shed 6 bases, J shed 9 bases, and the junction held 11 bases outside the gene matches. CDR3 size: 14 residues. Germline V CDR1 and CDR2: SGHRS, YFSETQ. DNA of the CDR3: TGCGCCAGCACAACTAGCGGACAAGGCGGTGAGCAGTTCTTC. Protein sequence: CASTTSGQGGEQFF. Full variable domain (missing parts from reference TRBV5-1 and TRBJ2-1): KAGVTQTPRYLIKTRGQQVTLSCSPISGHRSVSWYQQTPGQGLQFLFEYFSETQRNKGNFPGRFSGRQFSNSRSEMNVSTLELGDSALYLCASTTSGQGGEQFFGPGTRLTVL.

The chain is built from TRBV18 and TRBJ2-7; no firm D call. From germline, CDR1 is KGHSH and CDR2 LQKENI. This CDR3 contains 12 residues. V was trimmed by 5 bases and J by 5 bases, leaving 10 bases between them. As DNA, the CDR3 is TGTGCCAGCTCAACCGGCGCGGACGAGCAGTACTTC. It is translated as CASSTGADEQYF.

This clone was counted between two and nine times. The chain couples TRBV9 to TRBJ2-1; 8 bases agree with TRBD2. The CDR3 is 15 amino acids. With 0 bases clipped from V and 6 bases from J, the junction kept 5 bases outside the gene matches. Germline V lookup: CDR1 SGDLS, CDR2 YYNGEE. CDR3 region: CASSVGGSGTNEQFF. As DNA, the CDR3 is TGTGCCAGCAGCGTAGGGGGTAGCGGGACCAATGAGCAGTTCTTC.

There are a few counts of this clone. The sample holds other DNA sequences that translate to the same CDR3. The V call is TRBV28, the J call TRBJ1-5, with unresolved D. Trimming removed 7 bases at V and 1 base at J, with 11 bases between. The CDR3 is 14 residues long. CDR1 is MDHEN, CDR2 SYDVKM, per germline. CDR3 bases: TGTGCCAGCACCGTGGGAGGGAGCAATCAGCCCCAGCATTTT. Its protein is CASTVGGSNQPQHF.

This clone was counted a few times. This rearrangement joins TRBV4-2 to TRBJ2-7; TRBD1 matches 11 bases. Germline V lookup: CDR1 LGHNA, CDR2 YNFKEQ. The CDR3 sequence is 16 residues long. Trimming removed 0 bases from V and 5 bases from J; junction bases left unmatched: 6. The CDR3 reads CASSQDGTGGRNEQYF. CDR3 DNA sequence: TGTGCCAGCAGCCAAGATGGGACAGGGGGACGGAACGAGCAGTACTTC.

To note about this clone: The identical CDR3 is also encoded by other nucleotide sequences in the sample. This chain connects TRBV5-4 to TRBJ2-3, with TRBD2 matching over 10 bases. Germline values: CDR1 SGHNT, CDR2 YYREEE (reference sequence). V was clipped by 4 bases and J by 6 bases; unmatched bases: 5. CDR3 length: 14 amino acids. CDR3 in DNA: TGTGCCAGCAGCAGTCTAGCGGGAGCGGATACGCAGTATTTT. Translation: CASSSLAGADTQYF.

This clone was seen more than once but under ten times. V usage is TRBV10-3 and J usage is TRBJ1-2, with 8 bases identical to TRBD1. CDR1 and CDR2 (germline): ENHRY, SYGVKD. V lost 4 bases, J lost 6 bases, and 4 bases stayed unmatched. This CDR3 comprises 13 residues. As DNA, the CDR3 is TGTGCCATCAGTGCGACAGGGGAGGATGGCTACACCTTC. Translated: CAISATGEDGYTF.

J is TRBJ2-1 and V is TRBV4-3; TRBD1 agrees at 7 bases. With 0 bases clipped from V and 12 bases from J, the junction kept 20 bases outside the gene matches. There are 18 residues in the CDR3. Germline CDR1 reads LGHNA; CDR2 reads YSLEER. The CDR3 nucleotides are TGCGCCAGCAGCCAAGATCCCCCGCGAAGGGGGCTCCCCCTCGGGCAGTTCTTC. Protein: CASSQDPPRRGLPLGQFF.

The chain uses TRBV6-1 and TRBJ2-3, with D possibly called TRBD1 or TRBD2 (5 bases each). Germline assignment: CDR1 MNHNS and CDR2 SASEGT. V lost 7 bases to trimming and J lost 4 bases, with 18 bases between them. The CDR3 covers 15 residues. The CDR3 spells CASMLPGPGADTQYF. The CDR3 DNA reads TGTGCCAGCATGCTACCGGGACCCGGGGCAGATACGCAGTATTTT.

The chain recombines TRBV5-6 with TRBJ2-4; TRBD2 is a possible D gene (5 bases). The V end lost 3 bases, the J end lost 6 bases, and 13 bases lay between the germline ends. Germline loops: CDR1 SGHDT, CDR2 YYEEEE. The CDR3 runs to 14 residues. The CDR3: CASSSREGRNIQYF. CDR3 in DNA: TGTGCCAGCAGCTCGCGAGAGGGCCGAAACATTCAGTACTTC.

This CDR3 reads CASTSSGTSGRDEQYF. The DNA for the CDR3 is TGTGCCAGCACCTCTTCCGGGACTAGCGGGAGGGACGAGCAGTACTTC. The V and J genes are TRBV28 and TRBJ2-7; 16 nucleotides align to TRBD2. Germline CDR1 and CDR2: MDHEN and SYDVKM. The V segment lost 7 bases and the J segment 5 bases; nucleotides outside the gene matches: 8. The CDR3 has 16 residues.

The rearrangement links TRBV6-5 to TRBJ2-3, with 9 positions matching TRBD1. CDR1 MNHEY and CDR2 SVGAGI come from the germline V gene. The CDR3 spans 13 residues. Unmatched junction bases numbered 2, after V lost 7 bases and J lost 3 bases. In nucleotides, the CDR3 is TGTGCCAGCACGGACAGGGGAACAGATACGCAGTATTTT. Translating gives CASTDRGTDTQYF.

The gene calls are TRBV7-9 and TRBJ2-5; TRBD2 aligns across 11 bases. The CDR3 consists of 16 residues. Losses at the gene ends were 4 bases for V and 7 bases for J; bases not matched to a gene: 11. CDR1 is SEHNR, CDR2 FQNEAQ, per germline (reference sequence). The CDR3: CASSSIAGGPLGTQYF. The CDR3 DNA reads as TGTGCCAGCAGCTCAATAGCGGGAGGGCCCTTGGGGACCCAGTACTTC.

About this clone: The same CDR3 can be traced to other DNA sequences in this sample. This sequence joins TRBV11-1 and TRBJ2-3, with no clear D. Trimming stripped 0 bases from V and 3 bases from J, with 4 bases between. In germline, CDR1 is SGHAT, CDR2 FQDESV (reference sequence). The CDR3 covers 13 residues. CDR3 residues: CASSLASTDTQYF. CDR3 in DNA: TGTGCCAGCAGCTTAGCCAGTACAGATACGCAGTATTTT.

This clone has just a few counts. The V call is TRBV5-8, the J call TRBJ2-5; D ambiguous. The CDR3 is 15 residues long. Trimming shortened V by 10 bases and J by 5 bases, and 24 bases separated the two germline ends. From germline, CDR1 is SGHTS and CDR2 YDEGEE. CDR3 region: CAGAKDRALMETQYF. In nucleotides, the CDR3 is TGTGCCGGAGCCAAGGACCGAGCGTTGATGGAGACCCAGTACTTC.

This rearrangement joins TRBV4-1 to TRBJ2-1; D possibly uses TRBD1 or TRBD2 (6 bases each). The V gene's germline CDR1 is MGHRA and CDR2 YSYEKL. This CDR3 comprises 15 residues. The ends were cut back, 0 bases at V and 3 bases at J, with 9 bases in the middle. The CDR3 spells CASSQERGDYNEQFF. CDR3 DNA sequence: TGCGCCAGCAGCCAAGAGAGGGGGGACTACAATGAGCAGTTCTTC.